The TCR beta chain under discussion was sequenced for a study of T cells in Graves' hyperthyroidism and ophthalmopathy. Amplification yielded TCR beta CDR3 regions, with RNA transcripts as the source. TCR CDR3 underwent first-round RT-PCR with the HTBI primer set. TCRdb called the multiplex PCR reads again in MiXCR, with one record for every CDR3 protein. The sample carries about 640,000 distinct CDR3 sequences, around 13% recorded once. V lost 3 bases and J 8 bases, leaving 7 bases between the germline ends. Looked up from germline, CDR1 is MDHEN and CDR2 is SYDVKM. This CDR3 spans 12 amino acids. Concerning this clonotype: This sequence may be a read error, since a much larger clone differs from it by one base.

Clinicians diagnosed patients from clinical symptoms, serum thyroxine and TRAb, thyroid ultrasound and orbital computed tomography. This sequence was found in a woman aged 50 to 60 with Graves' ophthalmopathy. The rearrangement uses TRBV28 and TRBJ1-4, with D possibly TRBD1 on 6 matching bases. Sequencing input: blood. The CDR3 coding sequence is TGTGCCAGCAGTTTTCAGGGGGAAAAACTGTTTTTT. This sequence encodes CASSFQGEKLFF.